This entry describes one TCR beta chain. Its target is not known. The data derive from a study of cytotoxic CD8 clonotypes in ibrutinib-treated CLL. Study-level results: Contraction or stability on treatment was seen for public clonotypes, which were uncommon.

The CDR3 sequence is 14 residues long. In germline, CDR1 is SGHRS, CDR2 YFSETQ. V lost 0 bases to trimming and J lost 6 bases, with 11 bases between them. Assay: immunoSEQ multiplex PCR; the TCRdb copy retains only in-frame clones and omits some. In the table there are over 200,000 clones, roughly three quarters of which are singletons. The receptor was derived from a human donor with chronic lymphocytic leukemia. The source was PBMCs, collected after 12 months of ibrutinib treatment. V usage is TRBV5-1 and J usage is TRBJ2-3; no definite D call. The CDR3 loop reads CASSLGQEWDTQYF. Here the CDR3 DNA reads TGCGCCAGCAGCTTGGGTCAGGAGTGGGATACGCAGTATTTT.